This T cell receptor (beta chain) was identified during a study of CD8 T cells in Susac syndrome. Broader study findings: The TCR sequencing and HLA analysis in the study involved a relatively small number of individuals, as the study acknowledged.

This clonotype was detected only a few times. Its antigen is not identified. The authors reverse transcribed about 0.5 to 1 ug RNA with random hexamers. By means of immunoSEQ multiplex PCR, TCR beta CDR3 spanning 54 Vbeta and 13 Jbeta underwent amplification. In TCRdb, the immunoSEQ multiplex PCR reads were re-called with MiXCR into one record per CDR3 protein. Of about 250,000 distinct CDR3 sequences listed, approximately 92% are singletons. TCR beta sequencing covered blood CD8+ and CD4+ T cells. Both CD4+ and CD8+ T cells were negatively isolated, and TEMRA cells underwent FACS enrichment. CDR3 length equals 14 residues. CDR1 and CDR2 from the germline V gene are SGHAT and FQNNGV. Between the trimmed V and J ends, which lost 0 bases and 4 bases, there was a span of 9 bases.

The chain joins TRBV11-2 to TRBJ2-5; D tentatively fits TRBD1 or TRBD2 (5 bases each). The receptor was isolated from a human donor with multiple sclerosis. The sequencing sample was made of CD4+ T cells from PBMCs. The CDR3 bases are TGTGCCAGCAGCTTAGAGAGGGGAGCAGAGACCCAGTACTTC. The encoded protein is CASSLERGAETQYF.